This is a list of T cell receptor beta chains from one sample in a study of shared clonotypes between healthy human individuals. The data were produced by immunoSEQ multiplex PCR, yet TCRdb's version contains in-frame clones alone and is incomplete. The data contain about 2 million clones, roughly 95% of them singletons. The specimen sequenced was naive CD8+ T cells sorted from blood. All receptors derive from a young man in good health. The CDR3 runs from the conserved cysteine through the conserved F or W. A D gene is named only where the DNA matches it firmly. Only some rows state a clone size, as once, few, many or a class for expanded clones.

V gene	D gene	J gene	clone size	CDR3 protein	CDR3 DNA
TRBV2	-	TRBJ1-2	-	CASSSWDTSYYGYTF	TGTGCCAGCAGCTCCTGGGACACCTCATACTATGGCTACACCTTC
TRBV11-2	TRBD2	TRBJ2-4	-	CASSISGRDIQYF	TGTGCCAGCAGCATCTCGGGGAGGGACATTCAGTACTTC
TRBV5-5	TRBD2	TRBJ2-7	-	CASSLESSGSNEQYF	TGTGCCAGCAGCTTAGAATCTAGCGGGAGTAACGAGCAGTACTTC
TRBV7-8	TRBD2	TRBJ2-7	-	CASSSTLAGGTYEQYF	TGTGCCAGCAGCTCGACCCTAGCGGGGGGAACCTACGAGCAGTACTTC
TRBV21-1	-	TRBJ2-1	-	CASKSTSGWVEQFF	TGTGCCAGCAAGTCTACTAGCGGGTGGGTTGAGCAGTTCTTC
TRBV11-1	TRBD1	TRBJ2-5	-	CASRATGMGETQYF	TGTGCCAGCAGGGCGACAGGGATGGGTGAGACCCAGTACTTC
TRBV15	TRBD2	TRBJ2-2	once	CATRVPSGTPTGELFF	TGTGCCACCAGGGTCCCCAGCGGGACGCCCACCGGGGAGCTGTTTTTT
TRBV7-6	-	TRBJ2-5	-	CASSHLRGSGEGETQYF	TGTGCCAGCAGCCATCTAAGGGGGAGCGGGGAAGGGGAGACCCAGTACTTC
TRBV7-3	-	TRBJ2-4	-	CASSLVGGPGRNIQYF	TGTGCCAGCAGCCTCGTCGGGGGCCCTGGGAGGAACATTCAGTACTTC
TRBV21-1	-	TRBJ2-4	-	CASSKVEGRTIAKNIQYF	TGTGCCAGCAGCAAAGTGGAGGGACGAACAATTGCCAAAAACATTCAGTACTTC